This note documents a single TCR beta chain sequence. This entry is derived from a study of technical replicates of blood from a handful of donors. Germline loops: CDR1 LNHNV, CDR2 YYDKDF (reference sequence). The CDR3 has 16 residues. J lost 4 bases, V lost 4 bases, and 10 bases had no gene match. The data were produced by immunoSEQ multiplex PCR, yet TCRdb's version contains in-frame clones alone and is incomplete. The table has tens of thousands of clones, 75% to 90% seen once; the top ten hold roughly 5.1%. The chain has TRBV15 and TRBJ2-3, with 8 bases fitting TRBD2. Material for sequencing was PBMCs. This receptor was obtained from a human donor in good health. Some clones in this sample may be carry-over from other donors' samples. CDR3 bases: TGTGCCACCAGCATCGGACTAGCAAGGGCGGCAGATACGCAGTATTTT. Amino acids: CATSIGLARAADTQYF.